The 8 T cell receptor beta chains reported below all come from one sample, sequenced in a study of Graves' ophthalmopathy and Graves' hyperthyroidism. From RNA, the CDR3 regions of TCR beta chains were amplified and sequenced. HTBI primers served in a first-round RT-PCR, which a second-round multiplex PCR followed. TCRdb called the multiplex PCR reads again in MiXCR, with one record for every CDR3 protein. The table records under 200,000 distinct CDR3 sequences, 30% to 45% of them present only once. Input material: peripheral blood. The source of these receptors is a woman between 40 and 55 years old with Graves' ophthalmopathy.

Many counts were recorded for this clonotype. In DNA, the CDR3 is TGTGCCAGCAGTGCACCGACAGGAAACTATGGCTACACCTTC. Its protein is CASSAPTGNYGYTF. The chain is built from TRBV6-4 and TRBJ1-2, with TRBD1 as a possible D gene (6 bases). The CDR3 runs 14 residues. V shed 4 bases and J shed 2 bases, with 11 bases lying between them. Germline V gives CDR1 MRHNA, CDR2 SNTAGT.

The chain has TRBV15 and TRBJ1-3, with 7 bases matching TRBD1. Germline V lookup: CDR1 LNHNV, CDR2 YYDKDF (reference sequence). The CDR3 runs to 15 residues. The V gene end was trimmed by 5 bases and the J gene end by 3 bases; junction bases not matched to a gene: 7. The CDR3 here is CATSARTGYGNTIYF. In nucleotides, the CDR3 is TGTGCCACCAGCGCCCGGACAGGATATGGAAACACCATATATTTT.

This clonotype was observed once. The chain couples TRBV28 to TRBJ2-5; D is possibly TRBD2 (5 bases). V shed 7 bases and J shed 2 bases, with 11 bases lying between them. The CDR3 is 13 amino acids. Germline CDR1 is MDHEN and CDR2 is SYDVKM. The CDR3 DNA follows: TGTGCCAGCATTGGACTTTCACAAGAGACCCAGTACTTC. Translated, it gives CASIGLSQETQYF.

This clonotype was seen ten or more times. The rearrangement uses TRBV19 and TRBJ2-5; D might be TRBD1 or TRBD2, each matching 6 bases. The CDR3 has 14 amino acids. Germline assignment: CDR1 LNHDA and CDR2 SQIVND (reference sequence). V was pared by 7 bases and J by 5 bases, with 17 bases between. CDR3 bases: TGTGCCAGTACCCCCGGGGGCGGGGAGGAGACCCAGTACTTC. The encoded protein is CASTPGGGEETQYF.

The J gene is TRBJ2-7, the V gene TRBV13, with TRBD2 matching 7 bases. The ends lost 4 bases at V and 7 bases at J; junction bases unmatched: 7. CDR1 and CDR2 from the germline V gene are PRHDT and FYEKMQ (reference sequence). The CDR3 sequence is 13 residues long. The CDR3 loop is CASSSREAWEQYF. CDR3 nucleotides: TGTGCCAGCAGCTCCCGGGAGGCGTGGGAGCAGTACTTC.

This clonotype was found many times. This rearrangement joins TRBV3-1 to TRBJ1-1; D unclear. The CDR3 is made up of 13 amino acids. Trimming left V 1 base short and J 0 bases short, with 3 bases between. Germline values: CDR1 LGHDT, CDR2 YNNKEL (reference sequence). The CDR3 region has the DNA TGTGCCAGCAGCCAAGGATTGAACACTGAAGCTTTCTTT. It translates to CASSQGLNTEAFF.

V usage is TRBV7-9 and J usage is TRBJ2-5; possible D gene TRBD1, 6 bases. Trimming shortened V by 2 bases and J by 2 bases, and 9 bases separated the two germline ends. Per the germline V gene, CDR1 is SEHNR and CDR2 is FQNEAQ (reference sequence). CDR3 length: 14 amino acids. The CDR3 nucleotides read TGTGCCAGCAGCTTAACACAGGGACAAGAGACCCAGTACTTC. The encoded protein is CASSLTQGQETQYF.

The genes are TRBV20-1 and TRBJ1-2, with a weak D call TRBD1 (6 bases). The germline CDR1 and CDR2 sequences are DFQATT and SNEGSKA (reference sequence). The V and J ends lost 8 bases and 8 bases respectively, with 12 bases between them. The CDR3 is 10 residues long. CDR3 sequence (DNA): TGCAGTTTAGACAGGCGGGGCTACACCTTC. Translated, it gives CSLDRRGYTF.